These 28 T cell receptor beta chains share one sample of origin, sequenced in a study of T-cell reconstitution after alpha-beta-depleted transplantation in children. Unique molecular identifiers were incorporated into the prepared TCRbeta library. In TCRdb, the PCR reads were re-called with MiXCR into one record per CDR3 protein. The sample consists of hundreds of thousands of distinct CDR3 sequences, 15% to 20% of them appearing once. Sequences were derived from PBMCs, mostly from graft donor cells, sampled 360 days after TCRalphabeta/CD19-depleted stem cell transplant. These receptors were collected from a male patient aged 2-15 years who had a stem cell transplant for acute lymphoblastic leukemia, so the T cells may come from the graft donor.

This clonotype has just one count. This chain connects TRBV10-3 to TRBJ2-5; D may match TRBD1 or TRBD2 (6 bases each). The CDR3 is 16 residues long. Germline V lookup: CDR1 ENHRY, CDR2 SYGVKD. Between the trimmed V and J ends, which lost 7 bases and 5 bases, there was a span of 23 bases. This CDR3 is CAITPTGGTERETQYF. CDR3 DNA: TGTGCCATCACTCCGACAGGAGGGACTGAGCGCGAGACCCAGTACTTC.

This clonotype showed up many times. The chain employs TRBV12-3 or TRBV12-4 and TRBJ1-1, with no clear D. Between the trimmed V and J ends, which lost 5 bases and 4 bases, there was a span of 20 bases. The CDR3 runs 16 residues. The CDR3 sequence is CASSTSRAPGSTEAFF. The CDR3 nucleotides read TGTGCCAGCAGTACATCCCGGGCCCCTGGCTCCACTGAAGCTTTCTTT.

Only a few counts were recorded for this clonotype. V gene TRBV5-1 combines with J gene TRBJ1-1, with 7 bases identical to TRBD1. Germline trimming cut 4 bases from V and 0 bases from J; bases unmatched to any gene: 3. The CDR3 is 14 residues long. Germline values: CDR1 SGHRS, CDR2 YFSETQ. The CDR3 loop is CASSDGQVNTEAFF. CDR3 nucleotide sequence: TGCGCCAGCAGCGACGGACAGGTGAACACTGAAGCTTTCTTT.

The chain couples TRBV28 to TRBJ2-2, with 11 bases aligning to TRBD2. CDR3 length: 16 residues. V gave up 6 bases and J gave up 6 bases; unmatched junction bases: 9. CDR1 and CDR2 (germline): MDHEN, SYDVKM. The CDR3 loop is CASRGGTSGAAGELFF. As DNA, the CDR3 is TGTGCCAGCAGGGGGGGGACTAGCGGAGCGGCCGGGGAGCTGTTTTTT.

This clonotype was seen more than once but under ten times. The rearrangement joins TRBV24-1 to TRBJ2-1; TRBD1 aligns across 10 bases. This CDR3 has 18 residues. The V gene's germline CDR1 is KGHDR and CDR2 SFDVKD. V was pared by 4 bases and J by 6 bases, with 14 bases of the junction left unmatched. DNA of the CDR3: TGTGCCACCAGTGACCGAATAAGGGGACAGGGGCTCCCCAATGAGCAGTTCTTC. Protein product: CATSDRIRGQGLPNEQFF.

This clonotype was detected only a few times. The rearrangement joins TRBV27 to TRBJ2-7; a weak D match, TRBD1 (6 bases). The CDR3 runs to 16 residues. Trimming cost V 0 bases and J 4 bases, with 16 bases left between them. The germline V gene has CDR1 MNHEY and CDR2 SMNVEV (reference sequence). The DNA of the CDR3 is TGTGCCAGCAGTTTATCGGTCCAGGGGCACCCATACGAGCAGTACTTC. Translated, it gives CASSLSVQGHPYEQYF.

This clonotype was detected only a few times. The V call is TRBV4-3, the J call TRBJ2-1; TRBD2 is a possible D gene (6 bases). The CDR3 spans 13 residues. Germline V lookup: CDR1 LGHNA, CDR2 YSLEER. The ends were cut back, 4 bases at V and 7 bases at J, with 11 bases in the middle. The CDR3 sequence: CASSPLEGNEQFF. The CDR3 DNA is TGCGCCAGCAGCCCTCTGGAGGGAAATGAGCAGTTCTTC.

This clonotype appeared a few times. The J gene is TRBJ1-3, the V gene TRBV4-3; D ambiguous. Trimming removed 0 bases at V and 0 bases at J, with 12 bases between. Germline-derived CDR1 and CDR2 are LGHNA and YSLEER. This CDR3 spans 17 amino acids. CDR3 residues: CASSQDGRTNSGNTIYF. Here the CDR3 DNA reads TGCGCCAGCAGCCAAGATGGCAGGACCAACTCTGGAAACACCATATATTTT.

The chain joins TRBV27 to TRBJ2-7, with D possibly TRBD1 on 8 matching bases. CDR3 length: 13 amino acids. Germline CDR1 MNHEY, CDR2 SMNVEV (reference sequence). V was shortened by 8 bases and J by 1 base, with 12 bases between the two germline ends. The CDR3 DNA follows: TGTGCCAGCGGACAGGGAGGGTCCTACGAGCAGTACTTC. This codes for CASGQGGSYEQYF.

This clonotype appeared once. The chain recombines TRBV10-3 with TRBJ2-1; D is unclear. Germline assignment: CDR1 ENHRY and CDR2 SYGVKD. This CDR3 spans 13 amino acids. V was clipped by 0 bases and J by 8 bases, with 8 bases between them. The CDR3 is CAISESLEDEQFF. The CDR3 DNA follows: TGTGCCATCAGTGAGTCCCTAGAGGATGAGCAGTTCTTC.

The chain couples TRBV6-6 to TRBJ2-1, with 11 bases fitting TRBD2. Germline CDR1 is MNHNY and CDR2 is SVGAGI (reference sequence). This CDR3 spans 16 amino acids. Trimming cost V 2 bases and J 8 bases; bases outside gene matches: 8. The chain's CDR3 is CASSYGLAGGLDEQFF. CDR3 DNA: TGTGCCAGCAGTTACGGGCTAGCGGGAGGTTTGGATGAGCAGTTCTTC.

The V and J genes are TRBV12-3 or TRBV12-4 and TRBJ2-1, with D perhaps matching TRBD2 (6 bases). The CDR3 is 17 residues long. Trimming left V 6 bases short and J 0 bases short, with 18 bases between. The CDR3 DNA follows: TGTGCCAGCAGCCCTGAAGGGAGCGGGTACTCCTACAATGAGCAGTTCTTC. Encoded protein: CASSPEGSGYSYNEQFF.

The chain couples TRBV29-1 to TRBJ2-1; D unresolved. Germline CDR1 and CDR2: SQVTM and ANQGSEA. Trimming took off 3 bases at V and 4 bases at J, with 7 bases between the two ends. The CDR3 is 12 amino acids. The CDR3 DNA sequence: TGCAGCGTTGACCCTGGGTACAATGAGCAGTTCTTC. This gives the protein CSVDPGYNEQFF.

V gene TRBV7-2 combines with J gene TRBJ2-5; D perhaps matches TRBD2 (7 bases). The CDR3 is made up of 16 amino acids. Germline V CDR1 and CDR2: SGHTA, FQGNSA. Trimming left V 1 base short and J 10 bases short, with 22 bases between. CDR3 bases: TGTGCCAGCAGCTTAGTTTGGGCCGGGGAGAGGGGGGGCCAGTACTTC. It specifies CASSLVWAGERGGQYF.

The chain couples TRBV4-2 to TRBJ2-7, with D maybe TRBD2 (6 bases). With 0 bases removed from V and 2 bases from J, the gap between germline ends came to 20 bases. Germline V gene data show CDR1 as LGHNA and CDR2 as YNFKEQ. The CDR3 contains 18 residues. DNA of the CDR3: TGTGCCAGCAGCCAAGAACTTTTACTAGCCGACAACGCCTACGAGCAGTACTTC. Its protein product is CASSQELLLADNAYEQYF.

The CDR3 region is CASSVEPLYEQYF. The CDR3 nucleotides read TGTGCCAGCAGCGTAGAGCCACTCTACGAGCAGTACTTC. The J gene is TRBJ2-7, the V gene TRBV9, with D uncertain. The CDR3 runs to 13 residues. V was shortened by 0 bases and J by 3 bases, with 7 bases between the two germline ends. Looked up from germline, CDR1 is SGDLS and CDR2 is YYNGEE. Variable domain in full (rest from reference TRBV9 and TRBJ2-7): DSGVTQTPKHLITATGQRVTLRCSPRSGDLSVYWYQQSLDQGLQFLIQYYNGEERAKGNILERFSAQQFPDLHSELNLSSLELGDSALYFCASSVEPLYEQYFGPGTRLTVT.

V gene TRBV20-1 combines with J gene TRBJ1-2; TRBD1 aligns across 8 bases. After removal of 6 bases from V and 8 bases from J, the junction contained 5 bases not matched to a gene. Germline V gene data show CDR1 as DFQATT and CDR2 as SNEGSKA (reference sequence). CDR3 length: 11 residues. The DNA of the CDR3 is TGCAGTGCCTCGACAGGGGAAGGCTACACCTTC. As protein: CSASTGEGYTF.

This clonotype has more than one count but fewer than ten. V and J are TRBV20-1 and TRBJ1-5; no firm D call. V gave up 7 bases and J gave up 9 bases, with 13 bases separating them. This CDR3 is 11 amino acids long. The germline V gene has CDR1 DFQATT and CDR2 SNEGSKA (reference sequence). For the CDR3, the DNA is TGCAGTGGACTGGGGTTCGGGCCCCAGCATTTT. Translation gives CSGLGFGPQHF.

The chain combines TRBV5-1 with TRBJ2-4, with D possibly being TRBD1 or TRBD2 (5 bases each). The CDR3 is 12 residues long. With 7 bases removed from V and 5 bases from J, the gap between germline ends came to 10 bases. Germline CDR1 reads SGHRS; CDR2 reads YFSETQ. CDR3 sequence reads: CASRGGENIQYF. CDR3 in DNA: TGCGCCAGCCGTGGGGGTGAAAACATTCAGTACTTC.

This clonotype has only a few counts. The chain uses TRBV12-3 or TRBV12-4 and TRBJ1-4; D is unresolved. The germline V and J ends were trimmed by 7 bases and 8 bases, with 8 bases remaining between them. The CDR3 is 11 residues long. The CDR3 region is CASTLGEKLFF. CDR3 in DNA: TGTGCCAGCACCTTGGGGGAAAAACTGTTTTTT.

This clonotype was seen repeatedly, ten times or more. A clone one base away is much larger, so this may be a read error. The chain links TRBV27 to TRBJ2-1; no firm D call. This CDR3 contains 11 residues. Germline V CDR1 and CDR2: MNHEY, SMNVEV (reference sequence). The V and J ends lost 1 base and 6 bases respectively, with 1 base between them. CDR3: CASSLFNEQFF. Here the CDR3 DNA reads TGTGCCAGCAGTTTATTCAATGAGCAGTTCTTC.

The chain employs TRBV12-3 or TRBV12-4 and TRBJ1-1; D possibly corresponds to TRBD1 (5 bases). The CDR3 has 12 residues. V was trimmed by 6 bases and J by 1 base, leaving 6 bases between them. The CDR3 spells CASRGTNTEAFF. Written as DNA, the CDR3 is TGTGCCAGCAGGGGGACGAACACTGAAGCTTTCTTT.

The chain carries TRBV5-1 and TRBJ1-6; TRBD1 matches at 7 bases. Trimming took 4 bases from V and 7 from J; bases not matched to a gene: 8. CDR3 length equals 15 residues. Germline lookup yields CDR1 SGHRS and CDR2 YFSETQ. CDR3 coding DNA: TGCGCCAGCAGCCAAACCACCAGGGGGAATTCACCCCTCCACTTT. It is translated as CASSQTTRGNSPLHF.

In its sample, this clonotype was seen a few times. This sequence joins TRBV7-9 and TRBJ2-2; D remains ambiguous. The CDR3 runs to 16 residues. V lost 1 base, J lost 6 bases, and 15 bases lay in between. Germline V gene lookup returns CDR1 SEHNR and CDR2 FQNEAQ (reference sequence). Written as DNA, the CDR3 is TGTGCCAGCAGCTTAGAGGGCCTCCTGCTAGCCGGGGAGCTGTTTTTT. Protein: CASSLEGLLLAGELFF.

This clonotype was recorded at least ten times. This chain joins TRBV20-1 and TRBJ1-1; D unclear. Per the germline V gene, CDR1 is DFQATT and CDR2 is SNEGSKA (reference sequence). The CDR3 loop spans 14 amino acids. The ends were cut back, 0 bases at V and 4 bases at J, with 12 bases in the middle. In DNA form, the CDR3 reads TGCAGTGCTAGAGATTCGGTACGTGGCACTGAAGCTTTCTTT. Translation: CSARDSVRGTEAFF.

The chain has TRBV15 and TRBJ2-1, with 9 bases aligning to TRBD2. CDR1 is LNHNV, CDR2 YYDKDF, per germline (reference sequence). This CDR3 region has 14 residues. The J segment lost 5 bases and the V segment lost 4 bases, leaving 3 bases of the junction unmatched. Written as DNA, the CDR3 is TGTGCCACCAGCACCGGACTAGCGAACAATGAGCAGTTCTTC. Amino acids: CATSTGLANNEQFF. The full variable domain, its missing parts supplied by reference TRBV15 and TRBJ2-1, is DAMVIQNPRYQVTQFGKPVTLSCSQTLNHNVMYWYQQKSSQAPKLLFHYYDKDFNNEADTPDNFQSRRPNTSFCFLDIRSPGLGDTAMYLCATSTGLANNEQFFGPGTRLTVL.

There are many counts of this clonotype. V usage is TRBV12-3 or TRBV12-4 and J usage is TRBJ1-4; D may be TRBD1 (5 bases). CDR3 length equals 13 residues. V shed 8 bases and J shed 5 bases, with 12 bases lying between them. CDR3 in DNA: TGTGCCAGCGGAGACAGTGAGAATGAAAAACTGTTTTTT. This codes for CASGDSENEKLFF.

V usage is TRBV23-1 and J usage is TRBJ2-1; 10 bases are a match to TRBD2. TRBV23-1 is filed as an ORF, its function uncertain. The CDR3 consists of 24 residues. V gave up 0 bases and J gave up 1 base; unmatched junction bases: 24. The DNA for the CDR3 is TGCGCCAGCAGTCAATCACGCGCCAATCTCAAGTGGAGTCTAGCGGGAGTGTCCTACAATGAGCAGTTCTTC. It codes for CASSQSRANLKWSLAGVSYNEQFF.